One sample yielded the 5 T cell receptor beta chains listed below, sequenced in a study of T cells in Graves' hyperthyroidism and ophthalmopathy. Authors of the study amplified TCR beta CDR3 regions from RNA transcripts. HTBI primers were the set used in a first-round RT-PCR of the TCR CDR3. TCRdb recomputed calls from the multiplex PCR reads with MiXCR, one row per CDR3 protein. The table has about 400,000 distinct CDR3 sequences, less than 15% seen once. What was sequenced was blood. These receptor sequences come from a woman under 30 with Graves' hyperthyroidism.

Concerning this clonotype: A much larger clone sits a single nucleotide away, making a read error possible. CDR3 in amino acids: CATSPGTAAYGQYF. The DNA of the CDR3 is TGTGCCACCAGCCCCGGGACTGCTGCCTACGGGCAGTACTTC. This rearrangement joins TRBV24-1 to TRBJ2-7; a possible D gene is TRBD2 (6 bases). Per the germline V gene, CDR1 is KGHDR and CDR2 is SFDVKD. The CDR3 loop spans 14 amino acids.

In its sample, this clonotype was seen many times. The rearrangement joins TRBV7-2 to TRBJ2-2; 11 bases map to TRBD2. This CDR3 is built from 16 residues. Germline V gene data show CDR1 as SGHTA and CDR2 as FQGNSA. With V trimmed by 5 bases and J by 4 bases, 6 bases remained unmatched. The CDR3: CASSVPGLAVTGELFF. The CDR3 region has the DNA TGTGCCAGCAGCGTACCGGGACTAGCGGTCACCGGGGAGCTGTTTTTT.

Comments on this clonotype: This could be a read error, since a much larger clone is one nucleotide away. The chain recombines TRBV7-2 with TRBJ2-2; 8 bases match TRBD2. V lost 2 bases, J lost 7 bases, and 6 bases stayed unmatched. The CDR3 totals 15 residues. Germline V gene data show CDR1 as SGHTA and CDR2 as FQGNSA. This chain's CDR3 is CTSSLRPAGGGELFF. The DNA of the CDR3 is TGTACCAGCAGCTTACGGCCCGCGGGGGGCGGGGAGCTGTTTTTT.

This clonotype was recorded at least ten times. The rearrangement links TRBV10-3 to TRBJ1-6; D ambiguous. This CDR3 has 12 amino acids. CDR1 ENHRY and CDR2 SYGVKD come from the germline V gene. With 0 bases removed from V and 7 bases from J, the gap between germline ends came to 1 base. Here the CDR3 reads CAISESNSPLHF. In DNA, the CDR3 is TGTGCCATCAGTGAGTCGAATTCACCCCTCCACTTT.

This clonotype occurred many times. The rearrangement uses TRBV20-1 and TRBJ1-5; D is unclear. The CDR3 loop spans 13 amino acids. The ends were cut back, 5 bases at V and 4 bases at J, with 12 bases in the middle. The germline V gene has CDR1 DFQATT and CDR2 SNEGSKA (reference sequence). The CDR3 region has the DNA TGCAGTGCTTATGGGATGGGGAATCAGCCCCAGCATTTT. Amino acid sequence: CSAYGMGNQPQHF.